Listed below are T cell receptor beta chains from one sample, sequenced in a study of T cell responses to AZD1222 COVID-19 vaccine. The repertoire was sequenced with immunoSEQ multiplex PCR; TCRdb's copy has only in-frame clones and lacks some. The sample consists of tens of thousands of clones, more than 75% of them appearing once. Material: peripheral blood, obtained on day 0 of AZD1222 vaccination. Receptor source: an adult in good health. The CDR3 runs from the conserved cysteine through the conserved F or W. The D gene is left open where the match is weak. A clone size is listed for some rows: how often the clone was seen (once, few, many), or a class if it is expanded.

TRBD1 | TRBJ2-1 | NA | TRBV19 | CASSPGTGSPSYNEQFF | TGTGCCAGTAGTCCAGGGACAGGCTCCCCTTCCTACAATGAGCAGTTCTTC
TRBD1 | TRBJ1-1 | NA | TRBV3-1/TRBV3-2 | CASSQNSGQGGNEAFF | TGTGCCAGCAGCCAAAATTCTGGACAGGGAGGAAATGAAGCTTTCTTT
NA | TRBJ1-6 | NA | TRBV6-6 | CASSSSLGNSPLHF | TGTGCCAGCAGTTCTTCATTGGGCAATTCACCCCTCCACTTT
TRBD1 | TRBJ2-7 | few | TRBV13 | CASSDSRTGADEQYF | TGTGCCAGCAGCGACAGCAGGACAGGGGCCGACGAGCAGTACTTC
NA | TRBJ2-3 | NA | TRBV24-1 | CATSDPRSGTQYF | TGTGCCACCAGTGACCCTAGGAGCGGTACGCAGTATTTT
NA | TRBJ2-3 | once | TRBV5-1 | CASSEGSDTQYF | TGCGCCAGCAGTGAAGGGTCAGATACGCAGTATTTT
NA | TRBJ1-1 | NA | TRBV9 | CASSERDFFTEAFF | TGTGCCAGCAGCGAACGGGACTTTTTCACTGAAGCTTTCTTT
NA | TRBJ1-4 | NA | TRBV30 | CAWSDGTGSYEKLFF | TGTGCCTGGAGTGACGGGACGGGCAGTTATGAAAAACTGTTTTTT
NA | TRBJ1-4 | NA | TRBV20-1 | CSARMGEKLFF | TGCAGTGCTAGAATGGGTGAAAAACTGTTTTTT
NA | TRBJ2-2 | NA | TRBV5-1 | CASSLASLGAGTGELFF | TGCGCCAGCAGCTTGGCCAGCCTGGGGGCGGGGACCGGGGAGCTGTTTTTT
NA | TRBJ2-5 | NA | TRBV18 | CASSPFGAGQETQYF | TGTGCCAGCTCACCATTTGGCGCAGGGCAAGAGACCCAGTACTTC
NA | TRBJ2-7 | NA | TRBV7-8 | CASSKQPTYSYEQYF | TGTGCCAGCAGCAAACAGCCGACATACTCCTACGAGCAGTACTTC
NA | TRBJ2-5 | few | TRBV6-5 | CASSYEAGQETQYF | TGTGCCAGCAGTTACGAGGCAGGACAAGAGACCCAGTACTTC
NA | TRBJ2-5 | NA | TRBV28 | CASSSGSAGKETQYF | TGTGCCAGCAGTTCGGGTTCGGCAGGGAAAGAGACCCAGTACTTC
NA | TRBJ1-5 | NA | TRBV5-1 | CASSLLGMSNQPQHF | TGCGCCAGCAGCTTGCTGGGTATGAGCAATCAGCCCCAGCATTTT
TRBD1 | TRBJ2-2 | NA | TRBV7-9 | CASRGSIGQGSSTGELFF | TGTGCCAGCAGGGGTAGCATTGGACAGGGGAGTAGCACCGGGGAGCTGTTTTTT
TRBD1 | TRBJ1-2 | NA | TRBV30 | CAWSVRTGEGYTF | TGTGCCTGGAGTGTAAGGACAGGGGAAGGCTACACCTTC
NA | TRBJ2-3 | NA | TRBV19 | CASGGPAESTDTQYF | TGTGCCAGTGGCGGTCCAGCGGAGTCCACAGATACGCAGTATTTT
NA | TRBJ2-5 | NA | TRBV19 | CATRGRQETQYF | TGTGCCACCCGGGGACGCCAAGAGACCCAGTACTTC
NA | TRBJ2-7 | NA | TRBV7-8 | CASSLGPIYEQYF | TGTGCCAGCAGCTTAGGTCCCATATACGAGCAGTACTTC
TRBD1 | TRBJ1-6 | NA | TRBV5-8 | CASSSRSTGGPSPLHF | TGTGCCAGCAGCTCTCGGTCGACAGGGGGTCCTTCACCCCTCCACTTT
NA | TRBJ2-5 | NA | TRBV5-1 | CASGFQETQYF | TGCGCCAGCGGTTTTCAAGAGACCCAGTACTTC
NA | TRBJ1-4 | NA | TRBV18 | CASSPPSTATNEKLFF | TGTGCCAGCTCACCACCTTCGACAGCAACTAATGAAAAACTGTTTTTT
NA | TRBJ1-6 | once | TRBV28 | CASSFGEGYNSPLHF | TGTGCCAGCAGTTTCGGTGAGGGGTATAATTCACCCCTCCACTTT
NA | TRBJ2-2 | NA | TRBV6-6 | CASNPDRRANTGELFF | TGTGCCAGCAACCCCGACAGGAGGGCGAACACCGGGGAGCTGTTTTTT
NA | TRBJ1-1 | NA | TRBV6-2/TRBV6-3 | CASSYPPALRTEAFF | TGTGCCAGCAGTTACCCGCCAGCACTACGGACTGAAGCTTTCTTT
NA | TRBJ2-3 | NA | TRBV4-2 | CASSQETYADTQYF | TGTGCCAGCAGCCAAGAAACCTACGCAGATACGCAGTATTTT
NA | TRBJ1-2 | NA | TRBV7-2 | CASSLDGNYGYTF | TGTGCCAGCAGCTTAGATGGTAACTATGGCTACACCTTC
NA | TRBJ2-1 | NA | TRBV5-1 | CASSLGGDGYNEQFF | TGCGCCAGCAGCTTGGGGGGAGACGGATACAATGAGCAGTTCTTC
TRBD1 | TRBJ2-7 | NA | TRBV28 | CASSLQGAPRAEQYF | TGTGCCAGCAGTCTGCAGGGGGCCCCGAGGGCCGAGCAGTACTTC
NA | TRBJ1-2 | NA | TRBV19 | CASSISPLGREGYTF | TGTGCCAGTAGTATCTCCCCGCTGGGAAGGGAGGGCTACACCTTC
TRBD1 | TRBJ1-1 | NA | TRBV18 | CASSKSGGPVALEAFF | TGTGCCAGCTCCAAATCAGGGGGCCCGGTAGCACTGGAAGCTTTCTTT
NA | TRBJ1-2 | once | TRBV12-3/TRBV12-4 | CASSSTVYGYTF | TGTGCCAGCAGTTCGACAGTCTATGGCTACACCTTC
TRBD1 | TRBJ1-1 | NA | TRBV7-2 | CASSLSWGGQGMNTEAFF | TGTGCCAGCAGCTTATCTTGGGGCGGACAGGGTATGAACACTGAAGCTTTCTTT
NA | TRBJ1-6 | NA | TRBV9 | CASSVGQSSYNSPLHF | TGTGCCAGCAGCGTAGGGCAAAGCTCCTATAATTCACCCCTCCACTTT
NA | TRBJ1-4 | NA | TRBV6-2/TRBV6-3 | CASSSEIRQVRPVLFF | TGTGCCAGCAGTTCCGAAATTCGACAGGTCCGCCCGGTTTTGTTTTTT
NA | TRBJ1-2 | NA | TRBV4-3 | CASSPRPRGDYGYTF | TGCGCCAGCAGCCCCCGCCCACGGGGAGATTATGGCTACACCTTC
NA | TRBJ1-1 | once | TRBV7-3 | CASSSRVNTEAFF | TGTGCCAGCAGCTCGCGGGTAAACACTGAAGCTTTCTTT
NA | TRBJ1-5 | NA | TRBV6-5 | CASSTGTVGNQPQHF | TGTGCCAGCAGTACAGGGACCGTGGGCAATCAGCCCCAGCATTTT
NA | TRBJ2-7 | NA | TRBV6-2/TRBV6-3 | CASSYRGNYEQYF | TGTGCCAGCAGTTACCGGGGTAACTACGAGCAGTACTTC
NA | TRBJ1-1 | NA | TRBV5-5 | CASSSFVAGVPEAFF | TGTGCCAGCAGCTCTTTTGTGGCCGGTGTCCCTGAAGCTTTCTTT
TRBD1 | TRBJ1-2 | NA | TRBV3-1/TRBV3-2 | CASSRGQGRGYTF | TGTGCCAGCAGCCGGGGACAGGGAAGAGGCTACACCTTC